One and the same sample provided the 5 T cell receptor beta chains below, sequenced in a study of metastatic and nonmetastatic thyroid tumors. There were no patients who had received any treatment before thyroid surgery. TCRdb re-clonotyped the PCR reads via MiXCR. The data contain 4,500 to 5,000 clones, over 15% of them singletons. Sequences were obtained from adjacent normal tissue. Receptors were obtained from a female donor with papillary thyroid cancer or a benign thyroid nodule (not recorded which). Some clones in this sample may be carry-over from other donors' samples.

This clone has at least ten counts. This may stem from a read error, because a much larger clone lies one nucleotide away. The chain links TRBV6-1 to TRBJ1-1; D not certain. Germline V gives CDR1 MNHNS, CDR2 SASEGT. V was clipped by 6 bases and J by 10 bases, with 12 bases between them. The CDR3 spans 11 residues. For the CDR3, the DNA is TGTGCCAGCAGACCTGTGGGTCGAGCTTTCTTT. Its translation: CASRPVGRAFF.

This clone ranks as medium-sized. V gene TRBV19 combines with J gene TRBJ1-1; 7 bases agree with TRBD1. The V segment lost 11 bases and the J segment 7 bases; nucleotides outside the gene matches: 13. Per the germline V gene, CDR1 is LNHDA and CDR2 is SQIVND (reference sequence). This CDR3 comprises 13 residues. CDR3 amino acids: CASYLAGGNEAFF. CDR3 in DNA: TGTGCCTCATATTTGGCAGGGGGAAATGAAGCTTTCTTT.

By frequency in the sample, this clone is medium-sized. This chain connects TRBV30 to TRBJ1-5; D uncertain. Germline CDR1 reads GTSNPN; CDR2 reads SVGIG (reference sequence). The V end lost 0 bases, the J end lost 5 bases, and 8 bases lay between the germline ends. The CDR3 is 13 amino acids. The CDR3 spells CAWSVKRDQPQHF. In nucleotides, the CDR3 is TGTGCCTGGAGTGTAAAAAGAGATCAGCCCCAGCATTTT.

By sample share, this clone is medium-sized. This rearrangement joins TRBV20-1 to TRBJ1-5; TRBD1 is a possible D gene (6 bases). Germline V gene lookup returns CDR1 DFQATT and CDR2 SNEGSKA (reference sequence). Trimming took 4 bases from V and 3 from J, leaving 13 bases between them. The CDR3 loop spans 14 amino acids. The CDR3 nucleotides read TGCAGTGCTATACAGGGCAGGGTCAATCAGCCCCAGCATTTT. It codes for CSAIQGRVNQPQHF.

This clone occurred a few times. The rearrangement uses TRBV27 and TRBJ2-7, with D possibly TRBD1 on 5 matching bases. CDR1 and CDR2 from the germline V gene are MNHEY and SMNVEV (reference sequence). V lost 2 bases and J lost 4, with 9 bases in between. The CDR3 totals 13 residues. As DNA, the CDR3 is TGTGCCAGCAGTTTAGGGGCAGGGTACGAGCAGTACTTC. Translation: CASSLGAGYEQYF.